Presented here are 20 T cell receptor beta chains from one specimen sequenced in a study of CD8+ T cells in alopecia areata (dated 2018 in TCRdb). The intended sense of this specimen's time point label: around 22 weeks on oral tofacitinib. This sample's treatment or condition label indicates: oral pan-JAK inhibitor, 5-10 mg twice daily. The protocol used for the library was the immunoSEQ multiplex PCR assay. For TCR sequencing, RNA was extracted from every sample and reverse transcribed into cDNA to serve as template. Drawn from immuneACCESS, this table holds only the in-frame rearrangements with V and J called that TCRdb kept. Clones are partly lost; checked studies trace under half to an unresolved V gene and leave the rest unexplained. This sample is represented by 35,000 to 50,000 clones; roughly 92% of them were singletons. The ten largest clones take up under 20% of the sample. The input for sequencing was CD8+ T cells sorted from blood, taken at week 24, from a patient treated with tofacitinib. These receptor sequences come from a human donor with alopecia areata.

The chain is built from TRBV4-1 and TRBJ2-3, with D tentatively TRBD1 or TRBD2 (5 bases each). The V and J ends lost 2 bases and 2 bases respectively, with 23 bases between them. The CDR3 extends over 19 amino acids. Germline assignment: CDR1 MGHRA and CDR2 YSYEKL. The CDR3 region is CASSQYRLELARDTDTQYF. The CDR3 DNA is TGCGCCAGCAGCCAATATCGTTTGGAGCTAGCCAGGGACACAGATACGCAGTATTTT.

The chain combines TRBV11-2 with TRBJ2-7; D possibly corresponds to TRBD1 (5 bases). This CDR3 has 15 residues. Germline CDR1 is SGHAT and CDR2 is FQNNGV. V lost 0 bases to trimming and J lost 3 bases, with 12 bases between them. The CDR3 DNA reads as TGTGCCAGCAGCTTAGATCCCCAGGGAATCTACGAGCAGTACTTC. Translating it yields CASSLDPQGIYEQYF.

CDR3 in amino acids: CASSLPEGVDTGELFF. DNA for the CDR3: TGTGCCAGCAGTTTACCTGAGGGGGTGGACACCGGGGAGCTGTTTTTT. The V gene is TRBV28, the J gene TRBJ2-2; D might be TRBD1 (6 bases). CDR1 and CDR2 (germline): MDHEN, SYDVKM. CDR3 size: 16 residues. With 2 bases removed from V and 3 bases from J, the gap between germline ends came to 13 bases.

The chain combines TRBV18 with TRBJ2-7; D is uncertain. The CDR3 has 13 amino acids. CDR1 KGHSH and CDR2 LQKENI come from the germline V gene. The V end lost 0 bases, the J end lost 2 bases, and 5 bases lay between the germline ends. The CDR3 region has the DNA TGTGCCAGCTCACCACCGGAAACCTACGAGCAGTACTTC. Translation: CASSPPETYEQYF.

By share, this clone counts as medium-sized. V is TRBV27 and J is TRBJ2-4, with no clear D. The V and J ends lost 4 bases and 9 bases respectively, with 19 bases between them. CDR3 size: 15 residues. CDR1 and CDR2 from the germline V gene are MNHEY and SMNVEV (reference sequence). CDR3 nucleotides: TGTGCCAGCAGTTACTCGCGGACGAGAGATGTCATTCAGTACTTC. Protein: CASSYSRTRDVIQYF.

V and J are TRBV11-2 and TRBJ2-1; D might be TRBD2 (6 bases). V was shortened by 6 bases and J by 8 bases, with 23 bases between the two germline ends. CDR1 is SGHAT and CDR2 is FQNNGV in the germline V gene. The CDR3 extends over 16 amino acids. The CDR3 DNA sequence: TGTGCCAGCAGTTCTCAGGAGGGAATCACAAGGGATGAGCAGTTCTTC. Translating it yields CASSSQEGITRDEQFF.

The gene calls are TRBV7-9 and TRBJ2-7; D gene unclear. Trimming shortened V by 5 bases and J by 2 bases, and 13 bases separated the two germline ends. This CDR3 is 14 amino acids long. The germline CDR1 and CDR2 sequences are SEHNR and FQNEAQ (reference sequence). CDR3 region: CASSPPITPYEQYF. CDR3 sequence (DNA): TGTGCCAGCAGCCCGCCCATCACTCCCTACGAGCAGTACTTC.

The chain employs TRBV28 and TRBJ2-2; 9 nucleotides agree with TRBD1. CDR1 is MDHEN and CDR2 is SYDVKM in the germline V gene. V was pared by 6 bases and J by 4 bases, with 9 bases of the junction left unmatched. This CDR3 comprises 16 residues. Written as DNA, the CDR3 is TGTGCCAGCAGCCCCCCACAGGGGGCGATCACCGGGGAGCTGTTTTTT. It is translated as CASSPPQGAITGELFF. Supplemented by reference TRBV28 and TRBJ2-2, the full variable domain reads DVKVTQSSRYLVKRTGEKVFLECVQDMDHENMFWYRQDPGLGLRLIYFSYDVKMKEKGDIPEGYSVSREKKERFSLILESASTNQTSMYLCASSPPQGAITGELFFGEGSRLTVL.

The chain recombines TRBV28 with TRBJ2-1; a possible D gene is TRBD1 (6 bases). V lost 6 bases and J lost 0, with 15 bases in between. Germline V lookup: CDR1 MDHEN, CDR2 SYDVKM. CDR3 size: 16 residues. The CDR3 region has the DNA TGTGCCAGCAGACCTCACACAGGGAGCTCCTACAATGAGCAGTTCTTC. Amino acids: CASRPHTGSSYNEQFF. The full variable domain, its missing parts supplied by reference TRBV28 and TRBJ2-1, is DVKVTQSSRYLVKRTGEKVFLECVQDMDHENMFWYRQDPGLGLRLIYFSYDVKMKEKGDIPEGYSVSREKKERFSLILESASTNQTSMYLCASRPHTGSSYNEQFFGPGTRLTVL.

This chain links TRBV30 with TRBJ2-1; the match to TRBD2 covers 11 bases. This CDR3 region has 15 residues. Germline-derived CDR1 and CDR2 are GTSNPN and SVGIG (reference sequence). The CDR3 spells CAFTSGTSGMDEQFF. DNA of the CDR3: TGTGCTTTTACCTCCGGGACTAGCGGCATGGATGAGCAGTTCTTC.

The chain joins TRBV7-2 to TRBJ2-6; possible D gene TRBD1, 6 bases. Germline V gives CDR1 SGHTA, CDR2 FQGNSA. The CDR3 has 17 amino acids. Trimming took 1 base from V and 1 from J, leaving 11 bases between them. CDR3 in amino acids: CASSLEGGPSGANVLTF. In nucleotides, the CDR3 is TGTGCCAGCAGCTTAGAAGGGGGTCCTTCTGGGGCCAACGTCCTGACTTTC.

The chain couples TRBV10-3 to TRBJ2-7, with D possibly TRBD2 on 7 matching bases. The length of the CDR3 is 15 residues. V was cut by 3 bases and J by 0 bases, with 12 bases left in between. Germline-derived CDR1 and CDR2 are ENHRY and SYGVKD. The CDR3 is CAISDIRGASYEQYF. DNA for the CDR3: TGTGCCATCAGTGATATACGGGGGGCCTCCTACGAGCAGTACTTC.

This clone was recorded only once. J is TRBJ2-7 and V is TRBV10-3; D may be TRBD2 (5 bases). Per the germline V gene, CDR1 is ENHRY and CDR2 is SYGVKD. V lost 4 bases and J 0 bases, leaving 10 bases between the germline ends. This CDR3 has 14 residues. The chain's CDR3 is CAISVDTSSYEQYF. CDR3 nucleotides: TGTGCCATCAGTGTCGACACTAGCTCCTACGAGCAGTACTTC.

The rearrangement uses TRBV5-6 and TRBJ2-3; D gene ambiguous. Germline CDR1 reads SGHDT; CDR2 reads YYEEEE. Trimming cost V 3 bases and J 4 bases, with 6 bases left between them. The CDR3 extends over 12 amino acids. The CDR3 sequence: CASSSGSDTQYF. The CDR3 coding sequence is TGTGCCAGCAGCTCCGGGTCAGATACGCAGTATTTT. Full variable domain (remainder filled in from reference TRBV5-6 and TRBJ2-3): DAGVTQSPTHLIKTRGQQVTLRCSPKSGHDTVSWYQQALGQGPQFIFQYYEEEERQRGNFPDRFSGHQFPNYSSELNVNALLLGDSALYLCASSSGSDTQYFGPGTRLTVL.

The genes are TRBV5-8 and TRBJ2-3; D gene uncertain. Germline V gene lookup returns CDR1 SGHTS and CDR2 YDEGEE. V dropped 0 bases and J dropped 0 bases, with 5 bases sitting between them. This CDR3 region has 14 residues. The CDR3 nucleotides read TGTGCCAGCAGCTTGGGGGTTAGCACAGATACGCAGTATTTT. Protein product: CASSLGVSTDTQYF.

This clone was detected only a few times. V is TRBV4-2 and J is TRBJ2-1, with 12 bases lining up with TRBD2. J was trimmed by 4 bases and V by 0 bases; bases with no gene match: 1. Germline V gives CDR1 LGHNA, CDR2 YNFKEQ. The length of the CDR3 is 16 residues. The CDR3 spells CASSQETSGGYNEQFF. In DNA form, the CDR3 reads TGTGCCAGCAGCCAAGAAACTAGCGGGGGGTACAATGAGCAGTTCTTC.

The chain employs TRBV6-5 and TRBJ2-1; D is perhaps TRBD1 (6 bases). Between the trimmed V and J ends, which lost 2 bases and 5 bases, there was a span of 10 bases. The CDR3 loop spans 14 amino acids. CDR1 is MNHEY, CDR2 SVGAGI, per germline. CDR3 nucleotides: TGTGCCAGCAGTTACGCGGACAGTCACAATGAGCAGTTCTTC. Encoded protein: CASSYADSHNEQFF.

The rearrangement joins TRBV7-9 to TRBJ1-4; maybe TRBD1 (6 bases). Germline assignment: CDR1 SEHNR and CDR2 FQNEAQ (reference sequence). Trimming took off 3 bases at V and 8 bases at J, with 13 bases between the two ends. This CDR3 has 14 residues. The CDR3 spells CASSFVRGGEKLFF. CDR3 DNA sequence: TGTGCCAGCAGCTTCGTCAGGGGAGGAGAAAAACTGTTTTTT.

The chain links TRBV10-3 to TRBJ2-3; TRBD2 matches at 10 bases. CDR1 and CDR2 from the germline V gene are ENHRY and SYGVKD. Losses at the gene ends were 4 bases for V and 4 bases for J; bases not matched to a gene: 5. CDR3 length: 15 residues. For the CDR3, the DNA is TGTGCCATCAGTGTCGGAGCGGGGGGGCCAGATACGCAGTATTTT. Translation: CAISVGAGGPDTQYF.

This chain links TRBV13 with TRBJ2-5; 8 bases agree with TRBD2. The J call may be wrong; the DNA end is better matched by TRBJ2-7. The CDR3 is 16 residues long. CDR1 and CDR2 (germline): PRHDT, FYEKMQ (reference sequence). The CDR3 sequence: CASSLRATSDSYEQYF. CDR3 nucleotide sequence: TGTGCCAGCAGCTTAAGGGCGACTAGCGACTCCTACGAGCAGTACTTC.